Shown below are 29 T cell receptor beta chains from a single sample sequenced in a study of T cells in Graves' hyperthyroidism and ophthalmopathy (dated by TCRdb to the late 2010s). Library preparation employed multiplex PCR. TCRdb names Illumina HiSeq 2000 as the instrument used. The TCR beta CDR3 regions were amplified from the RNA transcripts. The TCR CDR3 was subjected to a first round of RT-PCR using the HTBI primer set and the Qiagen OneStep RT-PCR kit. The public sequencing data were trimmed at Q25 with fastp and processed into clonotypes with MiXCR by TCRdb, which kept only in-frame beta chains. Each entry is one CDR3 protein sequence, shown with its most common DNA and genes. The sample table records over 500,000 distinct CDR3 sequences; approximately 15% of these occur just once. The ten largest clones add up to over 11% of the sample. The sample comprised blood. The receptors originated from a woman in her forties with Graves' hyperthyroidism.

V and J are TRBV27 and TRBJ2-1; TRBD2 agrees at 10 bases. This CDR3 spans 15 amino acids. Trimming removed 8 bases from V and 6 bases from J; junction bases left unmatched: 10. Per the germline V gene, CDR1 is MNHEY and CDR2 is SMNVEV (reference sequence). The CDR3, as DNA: TGTGCCAGCCGGAGGACTAGCGGCCTTTTCAATGAGCAGTTCTTC. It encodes CASRRTSGLFNEQFF.

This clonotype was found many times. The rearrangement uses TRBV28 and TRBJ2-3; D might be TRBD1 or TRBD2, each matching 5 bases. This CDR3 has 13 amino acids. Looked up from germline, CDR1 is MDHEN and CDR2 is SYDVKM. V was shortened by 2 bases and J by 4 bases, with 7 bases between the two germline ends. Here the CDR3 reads CASSLGTADTQYF. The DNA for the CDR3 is TGTGCCAGCAGTTTAGGGACGGCAGATACGCAGTATTTT.

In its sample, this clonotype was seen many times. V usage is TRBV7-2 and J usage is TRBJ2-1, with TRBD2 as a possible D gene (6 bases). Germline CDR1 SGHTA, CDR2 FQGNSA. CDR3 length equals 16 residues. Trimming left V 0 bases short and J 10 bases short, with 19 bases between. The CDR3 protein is CASSLAWRPQGGEQFF. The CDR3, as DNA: TGTGCCAGCAGCTTAGCTTGGAGACCCCAAGGAGGGGAGCAGTTCTTC. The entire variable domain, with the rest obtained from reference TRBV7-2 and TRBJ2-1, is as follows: GAGVSQSPSNKVTEKGKDVELRCDPISGHTALYWYRQSLGQGLEFLIYFQGNSAPDKSGLPSDRFSAERTGGSVSTLTIQRTQQEDSAVYLCASSLAWRPQGGEQFFGPGTRLTVL.

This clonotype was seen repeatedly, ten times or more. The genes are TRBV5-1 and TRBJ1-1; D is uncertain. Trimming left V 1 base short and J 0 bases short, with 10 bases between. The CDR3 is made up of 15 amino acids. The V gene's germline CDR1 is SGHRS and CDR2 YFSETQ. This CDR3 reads CASSLTGSMNTEAFF. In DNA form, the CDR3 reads TGCGCCAGCAGCTTGACCGGGTCGATGAACACTGAAGCTTTCTTT.

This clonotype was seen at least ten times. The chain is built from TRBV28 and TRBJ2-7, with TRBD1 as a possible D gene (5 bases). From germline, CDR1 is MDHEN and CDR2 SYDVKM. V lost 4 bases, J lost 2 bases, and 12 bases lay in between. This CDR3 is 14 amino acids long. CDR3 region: CASSYGGATYEQYF. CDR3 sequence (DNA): TGTGCCAGCAGTTATGGTGGGGCAACCTACGAGCAGTACTTC.

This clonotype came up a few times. As DNA, the CDR3 is TGTGCCAGCAGTCGCGGACTAGCGGGAGGGAAATCAGATACGCAGTATTTT. Translation gives CASSRGLAGGKSDTQYF. This rearrangement joins TRBV6-1 to TRBJ2-3; TRBD2 matches at 15 bases. The CDR3 extends over 17 amino acids. The V and J ends lost 5 bases and 4 bases, in that order; junction bases with no gene match: 7. Germline V lookup: CDR1 MNHNS, CDR2 SASEGT.

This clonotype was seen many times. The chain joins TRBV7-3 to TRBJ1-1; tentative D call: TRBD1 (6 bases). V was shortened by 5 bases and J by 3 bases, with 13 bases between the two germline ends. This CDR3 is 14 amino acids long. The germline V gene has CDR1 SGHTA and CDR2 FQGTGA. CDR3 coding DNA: TGTGCCAGCAGCCCAACCTCAGGGGACACTGAAGCTTTCTTT. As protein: CASSPTSGDTEAFF.

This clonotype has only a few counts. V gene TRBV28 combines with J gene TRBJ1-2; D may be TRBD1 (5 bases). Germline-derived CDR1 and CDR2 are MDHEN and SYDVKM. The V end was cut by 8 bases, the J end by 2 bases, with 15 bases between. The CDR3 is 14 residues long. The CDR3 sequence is CASVTRQINYGYTF. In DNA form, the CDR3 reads TGTGCCAGCGTAACTCGACAGATCAACTATGGCTACACCTTC.

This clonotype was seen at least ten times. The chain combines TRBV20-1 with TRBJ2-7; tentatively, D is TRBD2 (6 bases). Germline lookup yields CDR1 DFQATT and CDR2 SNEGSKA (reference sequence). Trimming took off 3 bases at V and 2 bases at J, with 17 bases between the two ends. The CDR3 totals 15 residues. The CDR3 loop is CSARDAGRGAYEQYF. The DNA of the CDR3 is TGCAGTGCTAGGGATGCGGGACGCGGGGCCTACGAGCAGTACTTC.

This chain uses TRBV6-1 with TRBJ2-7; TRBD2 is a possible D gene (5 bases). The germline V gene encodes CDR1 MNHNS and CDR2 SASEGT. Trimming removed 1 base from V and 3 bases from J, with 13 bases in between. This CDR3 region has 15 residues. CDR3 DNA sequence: TGTGCCAGCAGTGAAGTAACGGGGAGCTACTACGAGCAGTACTTC. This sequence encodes CASSEVTGSYYEQYF.

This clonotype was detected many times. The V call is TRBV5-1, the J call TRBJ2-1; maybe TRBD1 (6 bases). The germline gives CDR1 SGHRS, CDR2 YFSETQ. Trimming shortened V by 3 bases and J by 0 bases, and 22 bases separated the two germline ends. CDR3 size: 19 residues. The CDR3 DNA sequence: TGCGCCAGCAGCTGGACCTCTCAAAGGGGGAGCAGCTCCTACAATGAGCAGTTCTTC. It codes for CASSWTSQRGSSSYNEQFF. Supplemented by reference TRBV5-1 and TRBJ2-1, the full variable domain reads KAGVTQTPRYLIKTRGQQVTLSCSPISGHRSVSWYQQTPGQGLQFLFEYFSETQRNKGNFPGRFSGRQFSNSRSEMNVSTLELGDSALYLCASSWTSQRGSSSYNEQFFGPGTRLTVL.

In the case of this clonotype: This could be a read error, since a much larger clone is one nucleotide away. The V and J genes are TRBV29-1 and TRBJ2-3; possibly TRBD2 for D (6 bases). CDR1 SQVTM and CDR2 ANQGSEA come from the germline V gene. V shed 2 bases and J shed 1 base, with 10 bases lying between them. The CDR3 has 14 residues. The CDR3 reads CSVELARGTDTQYF. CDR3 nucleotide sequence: TGCAGCGTTGAACTAGCGAGAGGCACAGATACGCAGTATTTT.

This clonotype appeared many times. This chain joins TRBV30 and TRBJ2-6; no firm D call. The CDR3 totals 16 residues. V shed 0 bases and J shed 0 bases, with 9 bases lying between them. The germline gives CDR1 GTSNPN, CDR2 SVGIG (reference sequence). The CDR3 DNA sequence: TGTGCCTGGAGTGTATCGTGGAGCTCTGGGGCCAACGTCCTGACTTTC. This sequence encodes CAWSVSWSSGANVLTF. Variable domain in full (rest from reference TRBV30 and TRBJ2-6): SQTIHQWPATLVQPVGSPLSLECTVEGTSNPNLYWYRQAAGRGLQLLFYSVGIGQISSEVPQNLSASRPQDRQFILSSKKLLLSDSGFYLCAWSVSWSSGANVLTFGAGSRLTVL.

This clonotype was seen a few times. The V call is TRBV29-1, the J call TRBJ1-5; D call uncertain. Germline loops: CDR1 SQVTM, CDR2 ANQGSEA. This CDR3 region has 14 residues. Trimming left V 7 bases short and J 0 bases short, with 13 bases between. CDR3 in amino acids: CSAFLPDSNQPQHF. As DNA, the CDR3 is TGCAGCGCCTTCCTCCCTGATAGCAATCAGCCCCAGCATTTT. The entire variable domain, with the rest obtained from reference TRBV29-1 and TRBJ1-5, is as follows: SAVISQKPSRDICQRGTSLTIQCQVDSQVTMMFWYRQQPGQSLTLIATANQGSEATYESGFVIDKFPISRPNLTFSTLTVSNMSPEDSSIYLCSAFLPDSNQPQHFGDGTRLSIL.

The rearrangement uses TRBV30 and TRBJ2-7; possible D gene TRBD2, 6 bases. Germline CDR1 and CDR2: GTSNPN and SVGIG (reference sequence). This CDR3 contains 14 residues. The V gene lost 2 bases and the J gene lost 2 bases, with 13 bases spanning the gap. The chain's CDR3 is CAWSLGRRAYEQYF. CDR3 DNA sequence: TGTGCCTGGAGTTTAGGGCGGAGGGCCTACGAGCAGTACTTC.

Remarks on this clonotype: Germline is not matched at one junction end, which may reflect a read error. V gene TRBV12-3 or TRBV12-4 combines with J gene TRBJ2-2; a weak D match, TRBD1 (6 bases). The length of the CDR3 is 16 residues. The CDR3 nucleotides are TGTGTCAGCACACCCGGGACACCACTTAACACCGGGGAGCTGTTTTTT. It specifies CVSTPGTPLNTGELFF.

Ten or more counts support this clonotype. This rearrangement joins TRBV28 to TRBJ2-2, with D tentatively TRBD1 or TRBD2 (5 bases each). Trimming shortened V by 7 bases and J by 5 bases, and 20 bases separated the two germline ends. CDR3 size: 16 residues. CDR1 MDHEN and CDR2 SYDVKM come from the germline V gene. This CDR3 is CASIVPYEGRTGELFF. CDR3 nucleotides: TGTGCCAGCATCGTCCCGTATGAGGGGCGGACCGGGGAGCTGTTTTTT.

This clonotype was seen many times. In DNA, the CDR3 is TGCAGCGTGAGCGACACCTCTGGGGCCAACGTCCTGACTTTC. As protein: CSVSDTSGANVLTF. The chain combines TRBV29-1 with TRBJ2-6; D remains unclear. Germline V gives CDR1 SQVTM, CDR2 ANQGSEA. Trimming pared 6 bases from V and 0 bases from J, leaving 9 bases between. The CDR3 loop spans 14 amino acids.

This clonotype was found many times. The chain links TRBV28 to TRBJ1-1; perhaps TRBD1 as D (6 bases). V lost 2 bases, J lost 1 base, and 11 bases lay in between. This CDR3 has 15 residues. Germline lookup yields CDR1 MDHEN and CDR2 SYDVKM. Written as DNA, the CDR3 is TGTGCCAGCAGTTTAACCGGGACAAAGAACACTGAAGCTTTCTTT. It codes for CASSLTGTKNTEAFF.

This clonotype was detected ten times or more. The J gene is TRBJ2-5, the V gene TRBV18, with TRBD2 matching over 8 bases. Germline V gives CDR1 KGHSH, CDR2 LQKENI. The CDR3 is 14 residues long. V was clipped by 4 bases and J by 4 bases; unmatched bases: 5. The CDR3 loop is CASSQGTRRETQYF. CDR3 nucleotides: TGTGCCAGCTCACAGGGGACTAGGCGAGAGACCCAGTACTTC.

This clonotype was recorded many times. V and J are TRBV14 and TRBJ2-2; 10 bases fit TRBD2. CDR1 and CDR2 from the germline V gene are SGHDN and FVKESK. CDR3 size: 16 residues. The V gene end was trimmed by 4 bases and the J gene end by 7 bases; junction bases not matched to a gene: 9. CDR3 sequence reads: CASSRIGLAGVGELFF. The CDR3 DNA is TGTGCCAGCAGCCGAATTGGGCTAGCGGGAGTCGGGGAGCTGTTTTTT.

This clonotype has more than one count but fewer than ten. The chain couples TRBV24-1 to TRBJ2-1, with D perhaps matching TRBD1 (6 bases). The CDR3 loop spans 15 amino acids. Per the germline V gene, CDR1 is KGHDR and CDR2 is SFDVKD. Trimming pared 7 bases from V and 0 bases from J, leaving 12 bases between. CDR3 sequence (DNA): TGTGCCACCAGCCGGGACACAAGCTCCTACAATGAGCAGTTCTTC. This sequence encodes CATSRDTSSYNEQFF.

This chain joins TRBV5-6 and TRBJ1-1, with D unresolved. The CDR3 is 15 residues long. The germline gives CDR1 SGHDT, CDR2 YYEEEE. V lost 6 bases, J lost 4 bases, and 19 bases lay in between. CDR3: CASTLRRREGTEAFF. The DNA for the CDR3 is TGTGCCAGCACCCTACGTCGTCGGGAAGGCACTGAAGCTTTCTTT.

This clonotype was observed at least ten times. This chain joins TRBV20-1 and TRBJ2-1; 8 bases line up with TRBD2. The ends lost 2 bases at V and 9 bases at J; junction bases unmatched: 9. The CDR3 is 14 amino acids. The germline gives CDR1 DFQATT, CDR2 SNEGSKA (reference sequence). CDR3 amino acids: CSARPGLELSEQFF. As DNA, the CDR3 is TGCAGTGCTAGACCGGGACTAGAGTTGTCTGAGCAGTTCTTC.

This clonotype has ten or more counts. CDR3 sequence reads: CASSLERGRYNEQFF. The CDR3 region has the DNA TGTGCCAGCAGCTTAGAAAGGGGGAGATACAATGAGCAGTTCTTC. The chain carries TRBV7-9 and TRBJ2-1; maybe TRBD1 (6 bases). CDR3 length: 15 amino acids. Trimming removed 1 base from V and 4 bases from J, with 11 bases in between. Germline lookup yields CDR1 SEHNR and CDR2 FQNEAQ (reference sequence).

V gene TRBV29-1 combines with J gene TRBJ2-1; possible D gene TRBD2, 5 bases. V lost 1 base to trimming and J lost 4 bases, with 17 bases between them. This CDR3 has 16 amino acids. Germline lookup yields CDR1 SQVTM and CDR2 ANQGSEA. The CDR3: CSVEGLSRVIYNEQFF. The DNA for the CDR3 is TGCAGCGTTGAAGGGTTGTCGCGGGTGATTTACAATGAGCAGTTCTTC.

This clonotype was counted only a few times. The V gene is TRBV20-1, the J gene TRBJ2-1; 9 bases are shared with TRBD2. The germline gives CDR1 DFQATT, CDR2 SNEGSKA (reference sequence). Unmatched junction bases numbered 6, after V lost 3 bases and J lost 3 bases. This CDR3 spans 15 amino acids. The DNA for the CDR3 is TGCAGTGCTAGGTCGGGACTAGCTGTCTACAATGAGCAGTTCTTC. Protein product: CSARSGLAVYNEQFF.

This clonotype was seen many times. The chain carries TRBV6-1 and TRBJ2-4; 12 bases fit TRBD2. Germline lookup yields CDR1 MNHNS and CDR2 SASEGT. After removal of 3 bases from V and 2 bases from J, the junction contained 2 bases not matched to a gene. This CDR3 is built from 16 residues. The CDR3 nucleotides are TGTGCCAGCAGTGACGGACTAGCGGGGTCCAAAAACATTCAGTACTTC. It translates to CASSDGLAGSKNIQYF.

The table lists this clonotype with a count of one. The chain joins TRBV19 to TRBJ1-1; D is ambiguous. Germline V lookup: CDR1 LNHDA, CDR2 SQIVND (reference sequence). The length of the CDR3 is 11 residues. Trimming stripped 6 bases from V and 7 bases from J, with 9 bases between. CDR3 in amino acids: CASRWRSEAFF. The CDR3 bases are TGTGCCAGTAGATGGAGAAGTGAAGCTTTCTTT.